This T cell receptor (beta chain) was identified during a study of regulatory T cells in long-lasting Graves disease (dated by TCRdb to the early 2020s). In the study overall: In the newly diagnosed Graves' disease group, patients had been taking antithyroid drugs for less than 3 months. A total of 35 or so samples were covered by TCR sequencing, comprising roughly 13 persistent and roughly 20 newly diagnosed Graves' disease patients. The study took place in China and was registered as a clinical trial. This study used TCR sequencing and RNA sequencing of peripheral blood to compare persistent Graves' disease patients against newly diagnosed Graves' disease patients.

The receptor library was made with multiplex PCR. The instrument was an Illumina HiSeq 4000. CDR3 regions were amplified by Arm-PCR with iRepertoire HTBI primers to construct TCR beta libraries. PCR products were gel purified before sequencing. Concerning the study's data processing: Gene usage analysis of CDR3 amino acid clonotypes used the approximately 62 TRBV and around 13 TRBJ segments found across samples. COPE and FqMerger were used to merge the filtered high-quality paired reads into contigs. BLAST was used to align contigs to IMGT TRBV, TRBD and TRBJ reference genes, with CDR3 defined following IMGT. Any clonotype with a frequency above 0.1% was counted as a highly expanded clone. Repertoire diversity was measured by Shannon entropy, and V-J evenness by the Gini coefficient. Clonotypes shared by more than one individual were considered public. In TCRdb, the public reads were trimmed at Q25 with fastp and aligned with MiXCR, with productive beta chains retained. Every distinct CDR3 protein forms one entry, paired with its most common genes and DNA. In this record, the V and J calls reflect TCRdb's handling and not the investigators' own analysis. The sample table shows 400,000 to 450,000 distinct CDR3 sequences, and more than 12% are seen once. The ten top clones hold approximately 15% of the sample.

This clonotype appeared many times. Which antigen it targets is not known. Base qualities are not recorded, but no much larger clone differs from it by a single base. Broad study findings and their caveats: TRBV28, TRBJ1-2 and TRBJ2-5 were preferentially used in persistent disease, while TRBV20-1 and TRBJ2-1 were favored in newly diagnosed disease. Patients with persistent disease shared more public clonotypes (over 2,500) than newly diagnosed patients did (approximately 970). Persistent Graves' disease patients showed lower TCR Shannon entropy and fewer highly expanded clones than newly diagnosed patients, suggesting clonal expansion. As a limitation, the authors acknowledged that the small sample size may reduce accuracy. Sequencing and analysis were restricted to the TCR beta chain. The study examined only peripheral blood because the primary lesion, thyroid tissue, could not be accessed.

The sample's time point label, in plain terms: newly diagnosed GD, antithyroid drugs for less than 3 months. RNA was extracted from PBMCs in TRIzol for both TCR sequencing and RNA sequencing. Graves' disease was diagnosed according to American Thyroid Association guidelines. Patients for the study were recruited at an endocrinology department in Xi'an, China. Each patient gave approximately 8.8 milliliters of peripheral blood, collected in an EDTA anticoagulant tube. Ficoll Paque Plus density gradient separation was used to isolate PBMCs, and no additional T cell sorting was done. RNA quality was checked with an Agilent 2100 Bioanalyzer and agarose gel, and concentration with a NanoDrop 2000. V is reduced by 1 base and J by 6 bases, leaving a spacing of 22 bases between them. Spanning cysteine to phenylalanine, the CDR3 consists of 18 amino acids. The only DNA kept is the CDR3, 54 bases in frame from the first base. Sequences MNHEY (CDR1) and SMNVEV (CDR2) are obtained from the germline V gene (reference sequence).

This sample was shared with a second study, whose subject was T cells in Graves' hyperthyroidism and ophthalmopathy. As noted in the second study: A patient counted as having stable Graves' hyperthyroidism if no progression to ophthalmopathy occurred over 18 months of follow-up. The hyperthyroidism patients were between 18 and 65 years old and newly diagnosed, with a disease duration of less than 2 months. Any patient with an uncontrolled infection, another autoimmune disease, pregnancy or lactation was excluded. Clinical symptoms, serum thyroxine and TRAb, thyroid ultrasound, and orbital computed tomography formed the basis for the diagnoses. A first-round RT-PCR of the TCR CDR3 used the HTBI primer set with the Qiagen OneStep RT-PCR kit. Most expanded thyroid clonotypes (frequency above 0.001) were also detected in blood, a finding suggesting that blood repertoires may reflect thyroid immune responses. A 13 V-J signature model separated ophthalmopathy from stable hyperthyroidism, with nearly 90% sensitivity and about 81% specificity in cross-validation and 80%/75% in testing. In validation, the model predicted progression to ophthalmopathy a median of 6.5 months before onset, with about 64% sensitivity and 72.22% specificity. TCR V-J signatures able to tell the groups apart were searched for in a discovery cohort of 90 to 100 patients, of whom roughly 42 had Graves' ophthalmopathy and 55 to 65 had stable Graves' hyperthyroidism. Prospective prediction of ophthalmopathy was tested in an independent validation cohort consisting of 18 to 20 hyperthyroidism patients and approximately 16 patients who later progressed to ophthalmopathy. The approximately 100 discovery patients were divided at random into training and test sets in a 7:3 ratio. In addition, the study compared T-cell repertoires in thyroid tissue and in blood from six Graves' hyperthyroidism patients. Following sampling, methimazole starting at 30 mg daily was given to hyperthyroidism patients, and high-dose intravenous methylprednisolone was given to ophthalmopathy patients. Libraries were constructed in a second round of multiplex PCR, after which size selection and purification were performed. Libraries were sequenced paired-end with 100 bp reads on an Illumina HiSeq2000. SOAPnuke was used to process the raw data, with reads discarded if the reads contained adapters or uncalled bases, had a mean Phred below 15, or lacked an exact constant-primer or identifier match. COPE v1.2.5 was used to merge high-quality paired reads, and clonotypes were defined as unique nucleotide sequences. MiTCR v1.1 was used to align the clonotypes against IMGT TRBV, TRBD and TRBJ reference segments. The analysis was restricted to V-J combinations with a frequency above 0.0001, which together covered just over 99% of the repertoires. The TCS score was defined as the ratio of F50 (clonal expansion) to E x V (chaos), calculated using BLOSUM62-based TCRdist between CDR3 peptides within each V-J. Welch's t-statistics and random forest reduced fewer than 600 V-J features to 13, which were used in a naive Bayes classifier (R e1071). Sample size was not statistically predetermined, and blinding of investigators to group allocation was not performed. The paper describes TCR Vbeta CDR3 sequencing of roughly 130 peripheral blood samples, made up of approximately 40 ophthalmopathy patients, 70 to 75 hyperthyroidism patients and some 17 progressor patients.

The starting material was peripheral blood mononuclear cells (PBMCs), obtained at new diagnosis, from a patient treated with antithyroid drugs. The V and J segments used are TRBV27 and TRBJ2-1, with TRBD2 as a weak D call on 6 bases. The TCR was taken from a woman aged 30 to 39 with Graves disease. Donor details come from another sample of the same person, matched by shared clones. The sequence in DNA is TGTGCCAGCAGTTTATACCGGCCTGGGAACGGGAGAGGCAATGAGCAGTTCTTC. The encoded protein is CASSLYRPGNGRGNEQFF.